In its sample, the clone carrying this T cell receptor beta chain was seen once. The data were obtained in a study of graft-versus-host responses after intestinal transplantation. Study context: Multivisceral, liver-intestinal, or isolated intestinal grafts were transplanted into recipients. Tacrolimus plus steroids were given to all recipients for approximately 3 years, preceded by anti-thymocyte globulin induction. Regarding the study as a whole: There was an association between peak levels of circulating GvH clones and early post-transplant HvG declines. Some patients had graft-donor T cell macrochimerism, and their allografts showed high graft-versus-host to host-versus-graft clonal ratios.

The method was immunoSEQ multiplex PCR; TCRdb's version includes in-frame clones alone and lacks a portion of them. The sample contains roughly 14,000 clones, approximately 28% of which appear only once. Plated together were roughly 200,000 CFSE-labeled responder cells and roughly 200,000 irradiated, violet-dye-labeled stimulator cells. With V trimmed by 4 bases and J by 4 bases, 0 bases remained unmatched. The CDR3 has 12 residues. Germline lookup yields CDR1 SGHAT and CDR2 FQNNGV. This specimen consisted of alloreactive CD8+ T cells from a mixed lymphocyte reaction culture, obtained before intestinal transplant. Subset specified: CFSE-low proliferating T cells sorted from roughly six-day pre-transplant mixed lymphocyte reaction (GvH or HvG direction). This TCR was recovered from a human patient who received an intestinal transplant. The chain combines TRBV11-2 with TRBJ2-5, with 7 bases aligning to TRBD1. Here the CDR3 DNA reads TGTGCCAGCAGCTACAGGGGAGAGACCCAGTACTTC. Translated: CASSYRGETQYF. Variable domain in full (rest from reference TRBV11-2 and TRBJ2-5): EAGVAQSPRYKIIEKRQSVAFWCNPISGHATLYWYQQILGQGPKLLIQFQNNGVVDDSQLPKDRFSAERLKGVDSTLKIQPAKLEDSAVYLCASSYRGETQYFGPGTRLLVL.